This T cell receptor (beta chain) was retrieved from a study of beta chain features in type 1 diabetes. Across the study: All samples together contributed around 100,000,000 sorted cells for examination. Points from the study as a whole: When VDJ junctions were examined, type 1 diabetes patients showed fewer insertions and more deletions. All four CD4+ subsets of Type 1 diabetes patients contained TCRB CDR3s that were moderately but significantly shorter.

The CDR3 is 22 amino acids. Germline-derived CDR1 and CDR2 are LNHNV and YYDKDF (reference sequence). V trimming: 1 base; J trimming: 0 bases; junction bases outside the gene matches: 16. Expressed TCRB transcripts were sequenced because the entire RNA isolate underwent reverse transcription. The protocol was immunoSEQ multiplex PCR, while the TCRdb copy is restricted to in-frame clones and leaves out a portion. The sample has hundreds of thousands of clones; approximately 16% are singletons. All of the sorted populations showed purity greater than 95%. To note about this clone: Its target is unknown.

The chain has TRBV15 and TRBJ2-6; TRBD1 aligns across 9 bases. The sequence was collected from a man between 18 and 29 years old with type 1 diabetes. The sample comprised naive CD4+ T cells from blood. The CDR3 here is CATSRARDRDSRGNSGANVLTF. The CDR3, as DNA: TGTGCCACCAGCAGAGCCCGGGACAGGGACTCGAGGGGGAACTCTGGGGCCAACGTCCTGACTTTC.